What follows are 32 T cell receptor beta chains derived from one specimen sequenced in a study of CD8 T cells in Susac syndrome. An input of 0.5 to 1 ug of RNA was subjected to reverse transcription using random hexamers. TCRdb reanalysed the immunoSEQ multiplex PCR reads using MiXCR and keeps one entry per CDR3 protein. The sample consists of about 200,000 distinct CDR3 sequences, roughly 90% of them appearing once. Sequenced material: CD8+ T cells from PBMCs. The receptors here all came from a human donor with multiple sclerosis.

CDR3 DNA: TGTGCCAGCAGCTTAGCGGACAGGGGGGCTGATGGCTACACCTTC. This sequence encodes CASSLADRGADGYTF. V and J are TRBV7-9 and TRBJ1-2; TRBD1 agrees at 10 bases. J was trimmed by 6 bases and V by 0 bases; bases with no gene match: 4. This CDR3 contains 15 residues. From germline, CDR1 is SEHNR and CDR2 FQNEAQ (reference sequence).

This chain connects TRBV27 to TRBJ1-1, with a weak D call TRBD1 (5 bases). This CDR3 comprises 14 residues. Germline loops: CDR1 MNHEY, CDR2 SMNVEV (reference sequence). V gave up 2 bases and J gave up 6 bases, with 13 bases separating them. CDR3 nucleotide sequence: TGTGCCAGCAGTTTAGGTATGGGGGTGCCTGAAGCTTTCTTT. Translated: CASSLGMGVPEAFF.

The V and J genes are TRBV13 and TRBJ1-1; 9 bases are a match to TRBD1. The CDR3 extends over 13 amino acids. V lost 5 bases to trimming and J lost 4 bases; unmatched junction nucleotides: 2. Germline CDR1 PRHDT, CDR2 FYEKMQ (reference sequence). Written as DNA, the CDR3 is TGTGCCAGCAGCCGGGACAGGGCCACTGAAGCTTTCTTT. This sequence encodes CASSRDRATEAFF.

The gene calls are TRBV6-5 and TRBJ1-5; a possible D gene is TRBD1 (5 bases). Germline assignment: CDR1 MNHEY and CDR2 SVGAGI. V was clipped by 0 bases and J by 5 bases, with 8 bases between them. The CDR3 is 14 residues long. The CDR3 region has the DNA TGTGCCAGCAGTTACTCGCAAGGGGATCAGCCCCAGCATTTT. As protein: CASSYSQGDQPQHF.

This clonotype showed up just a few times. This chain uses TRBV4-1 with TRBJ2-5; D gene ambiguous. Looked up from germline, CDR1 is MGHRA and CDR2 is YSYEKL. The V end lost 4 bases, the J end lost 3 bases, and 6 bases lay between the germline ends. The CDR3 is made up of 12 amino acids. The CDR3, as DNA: TGCGCCAGCAGCCCGTCTAAAGAGACCCAGTACTTC. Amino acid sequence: CASSPSKETQYF.

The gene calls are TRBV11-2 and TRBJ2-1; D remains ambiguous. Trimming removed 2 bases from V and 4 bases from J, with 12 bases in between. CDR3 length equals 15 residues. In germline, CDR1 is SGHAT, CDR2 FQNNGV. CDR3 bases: TGTGCCAGCAGCTTATCTTGGGTAGGGTACAATGAGCAGTTCTTC. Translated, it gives CASSLSWVGYNEQFF.

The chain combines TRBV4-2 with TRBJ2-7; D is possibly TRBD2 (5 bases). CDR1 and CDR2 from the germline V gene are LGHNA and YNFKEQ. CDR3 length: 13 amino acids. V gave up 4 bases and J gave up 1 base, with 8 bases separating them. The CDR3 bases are TGTGCCAGCAGCCCCGGGATATCCTACGAGCAGTACTTC. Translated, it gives CASSPGISYEQYF.

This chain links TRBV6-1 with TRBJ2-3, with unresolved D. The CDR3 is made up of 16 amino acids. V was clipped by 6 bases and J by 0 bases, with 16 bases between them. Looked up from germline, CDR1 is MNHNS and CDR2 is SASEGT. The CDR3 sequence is CASRSPSGLSTDTQYF. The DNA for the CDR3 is TGTGCCAGCAGGTCCCCTTCCGGGCTAAGCACAGATACGCAGTATTTT.

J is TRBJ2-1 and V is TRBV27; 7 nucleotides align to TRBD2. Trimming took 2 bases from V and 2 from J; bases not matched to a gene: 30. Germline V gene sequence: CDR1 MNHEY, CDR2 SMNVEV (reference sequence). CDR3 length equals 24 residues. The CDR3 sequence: CASSLKATSLGHWRRPSPYNEQFF. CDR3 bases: TGTGCCAGCAGTTTAAAAGCGACTAGCCTAGGACATTGGCGGCGACCATCCCCCTACAATGAGCAGTTCTTC.

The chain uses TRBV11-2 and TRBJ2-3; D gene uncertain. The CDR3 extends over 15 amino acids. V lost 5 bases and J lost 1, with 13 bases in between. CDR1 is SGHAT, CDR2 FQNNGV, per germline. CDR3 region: CASSPTHEGTDTQYF. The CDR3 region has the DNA TGTGCCAGCAGCCCGACCCACGAGGGCACAGATACGCAGTATTTT.

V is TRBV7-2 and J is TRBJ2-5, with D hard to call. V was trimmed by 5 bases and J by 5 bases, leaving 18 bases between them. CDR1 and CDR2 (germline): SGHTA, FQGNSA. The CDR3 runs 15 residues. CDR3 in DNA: TGTGCCAGCAGCCCAATTCCTATATTGATGGAGACCCAGTACTTC. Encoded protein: CASSPIPILMETQYF.

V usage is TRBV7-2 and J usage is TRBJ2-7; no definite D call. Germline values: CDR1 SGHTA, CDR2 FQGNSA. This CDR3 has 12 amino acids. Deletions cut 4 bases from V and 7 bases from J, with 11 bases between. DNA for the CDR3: TGTGCCAGCAGCTCTCGACTTGGGGAGCAGTACTTC. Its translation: CASSSRLGEQYF.

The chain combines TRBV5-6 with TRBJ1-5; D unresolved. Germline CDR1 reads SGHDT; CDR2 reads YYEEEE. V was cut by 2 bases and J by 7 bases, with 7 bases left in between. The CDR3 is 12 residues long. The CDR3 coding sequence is TGTGCCAGCAGCTTTTACACACAGCCCCAGCATTTT. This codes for CASSFYTQPQHF. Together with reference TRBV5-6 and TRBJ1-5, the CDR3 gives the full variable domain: DAGVTQSPTHLIKTRGQQVTLRCSPKSGHDTVSWYQQALGQGPQFIFQYYEEEERQRGNFPDRFSGHQFPNYSSELNVNALLLGDSALYLCASSFYTQPQHFGDGTRLSIL.

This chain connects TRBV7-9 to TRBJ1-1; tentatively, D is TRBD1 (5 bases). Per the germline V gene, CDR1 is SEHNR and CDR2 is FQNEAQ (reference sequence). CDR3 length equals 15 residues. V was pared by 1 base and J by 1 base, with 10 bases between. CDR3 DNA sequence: TGTGCCAGCAGCTTAGGGGGGTCAGGGAACACTGAAGCTTTCTTT. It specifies CASSLGGSGNTEAFF.

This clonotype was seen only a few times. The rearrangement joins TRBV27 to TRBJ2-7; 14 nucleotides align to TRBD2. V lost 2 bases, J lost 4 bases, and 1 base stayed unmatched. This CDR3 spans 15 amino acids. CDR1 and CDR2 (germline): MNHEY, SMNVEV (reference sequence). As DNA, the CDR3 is TGTGCCAGCAGTTTAGGGACTAGCGGGAGTTACGAGCAGTACTTC. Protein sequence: CASSLGTSGSYEQYF.

CDR3 region: CASSQVGRKEDYGYTF. CDR3 coding DNA: TGCGCCAGCAGCCAAGTCGGACGAAAGGAGGACTATGGCTACACCTTC. The chain joins TRBV4-1 to TRBJ1-2; no definite D call. The V end was cut by 1 base, the J end by 3 bases, with 15 bases between. The CDR3 loop spans 16 amino acids. Germline CDR1 MGHRA, CDR2 YSYEKL.

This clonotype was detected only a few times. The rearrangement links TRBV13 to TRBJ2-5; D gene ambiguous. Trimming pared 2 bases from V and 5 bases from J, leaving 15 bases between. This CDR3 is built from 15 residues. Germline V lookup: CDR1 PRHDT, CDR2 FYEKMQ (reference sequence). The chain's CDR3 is CASSLSSTLGETQYF. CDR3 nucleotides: TGTGCCAGCAGCTTAAGTTCTACCCTGGGGGAGACCCAGTACTTC.

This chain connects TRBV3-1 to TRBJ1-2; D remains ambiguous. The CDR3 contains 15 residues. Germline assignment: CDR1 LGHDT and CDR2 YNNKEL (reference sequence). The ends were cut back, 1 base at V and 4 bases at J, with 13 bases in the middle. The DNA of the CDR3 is TGTGCCAGCAGCCAAGGTTTCCCGGGAGGCTATGGCTACACCTTC. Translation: CASSQGFPGGYGYTF.

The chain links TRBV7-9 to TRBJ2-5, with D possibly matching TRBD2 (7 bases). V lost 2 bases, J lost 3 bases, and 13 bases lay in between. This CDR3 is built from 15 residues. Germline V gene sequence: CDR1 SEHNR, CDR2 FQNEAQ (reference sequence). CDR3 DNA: TGTGCCAGCAGCTTAATAGGGGGGGACGAAGAGACCCAGTACTTC. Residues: CASSLIGGDEETQYF.

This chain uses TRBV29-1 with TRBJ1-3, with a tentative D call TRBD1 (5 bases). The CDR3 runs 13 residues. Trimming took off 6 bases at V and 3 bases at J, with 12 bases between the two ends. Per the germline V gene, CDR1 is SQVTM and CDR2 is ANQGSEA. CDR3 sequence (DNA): TGCAGCGTCCTTCAGGGAGATGGAAACACCATATATTTT. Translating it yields CSVLQGDGNTIYF.

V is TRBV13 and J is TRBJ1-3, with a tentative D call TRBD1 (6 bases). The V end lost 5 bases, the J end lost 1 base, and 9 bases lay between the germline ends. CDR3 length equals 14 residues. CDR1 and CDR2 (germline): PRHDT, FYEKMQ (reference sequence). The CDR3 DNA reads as TGTGCCAGCAGCCCCCAGGGGTCTGGAAACACCATATATTTT. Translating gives CASSPQGSGNTIYF.

The CDR3 region is CASTFAPLGGELFF. As DNA, the CDR3 is TGTGCCAGCACCTTCGCCCCTCTCGGAGGGGAGCTGTTTTTT. The rearrangement uses TRBV6-2 or TRBV6-3 and TRBJ2-2; D uncertain. V lost 7 bases and J 8 bases, leaving 17 bases between the germline ends. CDR3 length equals 14 residues. Germline-derived CDR1 and CDR2 are MNHEY and SVGEGT.

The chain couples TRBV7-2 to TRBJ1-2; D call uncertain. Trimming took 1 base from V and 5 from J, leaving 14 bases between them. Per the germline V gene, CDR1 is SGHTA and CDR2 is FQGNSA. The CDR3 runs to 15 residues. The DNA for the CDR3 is TGTGCCAGCAGCTTAGAGGCCACCTCATTATATGGCTACACCTTC. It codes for CASSLEATSLYGYTF.

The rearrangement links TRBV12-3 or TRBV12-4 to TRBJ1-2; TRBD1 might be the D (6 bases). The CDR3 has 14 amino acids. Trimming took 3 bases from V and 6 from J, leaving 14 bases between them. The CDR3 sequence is CASSLGHSGDGYTF. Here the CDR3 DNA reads TGTGCCAGCAGTTTGGGACACTCTGGTGATGGCTACACCTTC.

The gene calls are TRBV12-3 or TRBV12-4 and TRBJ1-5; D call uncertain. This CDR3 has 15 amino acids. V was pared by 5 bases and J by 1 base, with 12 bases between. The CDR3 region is CASSLSDGSNQPQHF. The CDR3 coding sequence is TGTGCCAGCAGTCTAAGTGACGGAAGCAATCAGCCCCAGCATTTT.

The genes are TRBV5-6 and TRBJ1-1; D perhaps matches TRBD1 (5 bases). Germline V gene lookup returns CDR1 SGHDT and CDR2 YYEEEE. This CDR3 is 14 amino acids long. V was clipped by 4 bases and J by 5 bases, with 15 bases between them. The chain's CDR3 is CASSQPRGLTEAFF. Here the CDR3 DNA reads TGTGCCAGCAGCCAGCCGAGGGGTTTGACTGAAGCTTTCTTT.

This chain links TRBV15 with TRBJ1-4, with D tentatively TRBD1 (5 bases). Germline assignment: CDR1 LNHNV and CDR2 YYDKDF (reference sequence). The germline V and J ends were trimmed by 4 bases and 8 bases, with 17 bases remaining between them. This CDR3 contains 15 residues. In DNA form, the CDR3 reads TGTGCCACCAGCACCGCCCAGGGACGGCGGGAAAAACTGTTTTTT. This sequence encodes CATSTAQGRREKLFF.

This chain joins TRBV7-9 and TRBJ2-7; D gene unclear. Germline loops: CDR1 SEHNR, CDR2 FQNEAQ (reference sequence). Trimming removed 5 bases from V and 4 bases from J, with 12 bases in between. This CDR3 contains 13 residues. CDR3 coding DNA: TGTGCCAGCAGCCTTACCTCCCCATACGAGCAGTACTTC. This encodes CASSLTSPYEQYF.

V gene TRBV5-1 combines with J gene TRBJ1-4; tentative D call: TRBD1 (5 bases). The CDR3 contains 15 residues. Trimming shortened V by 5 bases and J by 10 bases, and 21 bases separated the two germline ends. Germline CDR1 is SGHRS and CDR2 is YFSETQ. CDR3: CASSFGLGAEGKLFF. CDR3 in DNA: TGCGCCAGCAGTTTTGGACTTGGGGCGGAAGGAAAACTGTTTTTT.

The CDR3 is CSARDQYEQYF. The CDR3 region has the DNA TGCAGTGCTAGAGATCAGTACGAGCAGTACTTC. The chain has TRBV20-1 and TRBJ2-7; D gene ambiguous. The CDR3 runs to 11 residues. The V gene lost 0 bases and the J gene lost 4 bases, with 4 bases spanning the gap. Germline CDR1 and CDR2: DFQATT and SNEGSKA (reference sequence).

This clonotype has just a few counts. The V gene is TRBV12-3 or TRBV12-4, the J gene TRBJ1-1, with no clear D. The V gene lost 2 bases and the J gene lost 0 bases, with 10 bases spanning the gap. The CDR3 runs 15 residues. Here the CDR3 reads CASSLRGAVNTEAFF. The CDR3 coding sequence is TGTGCCAGCAGTTTACGGGGTGCGGTGAACACTGAAGCTTTCTTT.

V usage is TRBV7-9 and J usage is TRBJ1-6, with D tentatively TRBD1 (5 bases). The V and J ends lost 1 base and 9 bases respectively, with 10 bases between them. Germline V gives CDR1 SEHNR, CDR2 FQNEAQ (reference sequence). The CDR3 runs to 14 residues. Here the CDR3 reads CASSLVQGGSPLHF. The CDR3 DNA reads TGTGCCAGCAGCTTAGTCCAGGGCGGTTCACCCCTCCACTTT.